This T cell receptor beta chain was sequenced for a study of CD8 T cells in ankylosing spondylitis. Study-wide points: In reactive arthritis synovial fluid and blood, some motif variants had been reported before. In ankylosing spondylitis blood, a motif of several highly homologous TCR beta variants appeared characteristic.

MiXCR was run by TCRdb on the 5' RACE reads, yielding one entry per CDR3 protein. The sample includes approximately 250,000 distinct CDR3 sequences, about 30% seen only once; the top ten take approximately 4%. In regard to this clonotype: Its antigen is unidentified.

Germline lookup yields CDR1 KGHDR and CDR2 SFDVKD. The J segment lost 6 bases and the V segment lost 4 bases, leaving 12 bases of the junction unmatched. The CDR3 runs to 16 residues. The V gene is TRBV24-1, the J gene TRBJ2-3; 7 positions agree with TRBD1. The clonotype originates from a male donor with ankylosing spondylitis or in good health (not recorded which). Input material: blood, either unsorted or a sorted T cell fraction (not recorded which). CDR3 sequence (DNA): TGTGCCACCAGTGAACCTAACACAGGGGCTGGGGATACGCAGTATTTT. It specifies CATSEPNTGAGDTQYF.